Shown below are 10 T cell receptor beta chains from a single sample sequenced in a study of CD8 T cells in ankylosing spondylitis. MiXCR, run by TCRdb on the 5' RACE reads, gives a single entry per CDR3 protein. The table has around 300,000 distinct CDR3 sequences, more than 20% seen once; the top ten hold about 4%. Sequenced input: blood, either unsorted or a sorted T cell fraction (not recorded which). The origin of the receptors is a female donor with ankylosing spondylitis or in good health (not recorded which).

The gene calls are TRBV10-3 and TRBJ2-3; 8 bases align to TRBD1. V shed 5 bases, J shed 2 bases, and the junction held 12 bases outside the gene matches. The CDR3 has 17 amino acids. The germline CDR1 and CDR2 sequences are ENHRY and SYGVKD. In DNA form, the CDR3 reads TGTGCCATCAGTCAAAGCCCGGACAGGGAATACACAGATACGCAGTATTTT. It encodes CAISQSPDREYTDTQYF.

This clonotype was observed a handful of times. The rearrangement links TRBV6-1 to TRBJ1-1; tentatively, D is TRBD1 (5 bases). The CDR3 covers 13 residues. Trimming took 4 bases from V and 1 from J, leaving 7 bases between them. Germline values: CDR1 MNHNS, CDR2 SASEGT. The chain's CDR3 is CASSAQGNTEAFF. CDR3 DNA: TGTGCCAGCAGTGCTCAGGGGAACACTGAAGCTTTCTTT.

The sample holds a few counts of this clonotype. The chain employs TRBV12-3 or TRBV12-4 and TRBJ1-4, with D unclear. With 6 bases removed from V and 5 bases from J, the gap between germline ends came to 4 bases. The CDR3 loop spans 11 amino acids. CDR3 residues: CASRANEKLFF. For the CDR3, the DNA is TGTGCCAGCAGGGCAAATGAAAAACTGTTTTTT.

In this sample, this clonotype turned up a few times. The CDR3 reads CSARALSGMRYEQYF. The CDR3, as DNA: TGCAGTGCTAGAGCCCTAAGCGGGATGCGCTACGAGCAGTACTTC. The rearrangement uses TRBV20-1 and TRBJ2-7, with 7 bases fitting TRBD2. Germline trimming cut 1 base from V and 3 bases from J; bases unmatched to any gene: 9. CDR3 length: 15 residues. Per the germline V gene, CDR1 is DFQATT and CDR2 is SNEGSKA (reference sequence).

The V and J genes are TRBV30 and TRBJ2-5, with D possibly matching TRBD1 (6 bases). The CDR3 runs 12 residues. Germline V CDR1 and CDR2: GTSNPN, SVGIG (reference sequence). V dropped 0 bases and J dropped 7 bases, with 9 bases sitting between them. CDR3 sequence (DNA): TGTGCCTGGAGTGTGGGCAGGGGGACCCAGTACTTC. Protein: CAWSVGRGTQYF.

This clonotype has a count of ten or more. The CDR3: CASSFSGTEAFF. CDR3 bases: TGTGCCAGCAGCTTTTCGGGAACTGAAGCTTTCTTT. The V call is TRBV7-9, the J call TRBJ1-1; D is ambiguous. The ends were cut back, 3 bases at V and 5 bases at J, with 7 bases in the middle. The CDR3 runs 12 residues. CDR1 is SEHNR and CDR2 is FQNEAQ in the germline V gene (reference sequence).

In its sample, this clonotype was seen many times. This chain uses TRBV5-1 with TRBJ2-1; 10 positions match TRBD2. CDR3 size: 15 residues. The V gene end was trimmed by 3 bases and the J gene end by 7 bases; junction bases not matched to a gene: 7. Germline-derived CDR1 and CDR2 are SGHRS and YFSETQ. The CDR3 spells CASSSIAGGLNEQFF. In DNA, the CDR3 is TGCGCCAGCAGCTCCATAGCGGGGGGTCTAAATGAGCAGTTCTTC.

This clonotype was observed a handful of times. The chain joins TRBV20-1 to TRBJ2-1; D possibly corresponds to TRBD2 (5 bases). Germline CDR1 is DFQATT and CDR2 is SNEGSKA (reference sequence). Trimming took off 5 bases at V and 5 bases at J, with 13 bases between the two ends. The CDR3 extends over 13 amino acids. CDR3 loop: CSAADPSHNEQFF. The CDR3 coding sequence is TGCAGTGCTGCCGACCCTAGCCACAATGAGCAGTTCTTC.

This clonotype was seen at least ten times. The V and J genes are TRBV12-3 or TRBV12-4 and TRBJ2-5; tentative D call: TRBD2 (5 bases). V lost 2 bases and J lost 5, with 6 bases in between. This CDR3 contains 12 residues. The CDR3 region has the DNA TGTGCCAGCAGTTTATCGGGGGAGACCCAGTACTTC. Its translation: CASSLSGETQYF.

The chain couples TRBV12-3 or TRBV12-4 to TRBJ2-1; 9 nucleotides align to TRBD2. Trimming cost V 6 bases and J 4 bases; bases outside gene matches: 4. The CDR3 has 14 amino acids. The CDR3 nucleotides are TGTGCCAGCAGGACAGCGGGAGGATACAATGAGCAGTTCTTC. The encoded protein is CASRTAGGYNEQFF.